This entry lists 20 T cell receptor beta chains sequenced from one sample in a study of CD8 T cells in ankylosing spondylitis. TCRdb re-called the 5' RACE reads through MiXCR, storing one row per CDR3 protein. Here the sample spans fewer than 200,000 distinct CDR3 sequences, about 20% being singletons. Sequencing was done on a sample of blood, either unsorted or a sorted T cell fraction (not recorded which). These receptors originate from a male donor aged 5-29 years with ankylosing spondylitis or in good health (not recorded which).

This clonotype was counted ten times or more. The DNA for the CDR3 is TGTGCCAGCAGCCAAGATCTGGCTCAGCCCCAGCATTTT. Translation gives CASSQDLAQPQHF. V and J are TRBV3-1 and TRBJ1-5; D call uncertain. Trimming cost V 0 bases and J 6 bases, with 6 bases left between them. The germline V gene has CDR1 LGHDT and CDR2 YNNKEL (reference sequence). The CDR3 consists of 13 residues.

This sequence joins TRBV11-3 and TRBJ2-1; TRBD2 matches at 12 bases. In germline, CDR1 is SGHNT, CDR2 YENEEA. The CDR3 loop spans 13 amino acids. The junction had 3 bases not matched to a gene; V was cut back by 6 bases and J by 9 bases. CDR3 in DNA: TGTGCCAGCAGTGGACTAGCGGGGCGTGAGCAGTTCTTC. Encoded protein: CASSGLAGREQFF.

This clonotype appeared many times. The J gene is TRBJ1-2, the V gene TRBV3-1; no clear D. Trimming took 4 bases from V and 6 from J, leaving 18 bases between them. This CDR3 has 15 amino acids. CDR1 is LGHDT and CDR2 is YNNKEL in the germline V gene (reference sequence). CDR3 in DNA: TGTGCCAGCAGCCTAAAGGGTGGTCGCGGGAATGGCTACACCTTC. Translation gives CASSLKGGRGNGYTF.

This clonotype was counted many times. One end of the junction does not line up with germline, which may come from a read error. The V call is TRBV12-3 or TRBV12-4, the J call TRBJ1-2; no firm D call. The CDR3 spans 12 residues. The CDR3 reads CASSPTIPSLDF. DNA for the CDR3: TGTGCCAGCAGTCCCACGATCCCCTCCTTGGACTTC.

This clonotype was picked up many times. This chain joins TRBV19 and TRBJ2-1; TRBD2 agrees at 8 bases. The CDR3 is 16 amino acids. Germline V gene lookup returns CDR1 LNHDA and CDR2 SQIVND (reference sequence). V trimming: 0 bases; J trimming: 2 bases; junction bases outside the gene matches: 3. CDR3 DNA: TGTGCCAGTAGTATAGACGGGAGGGGTCCCTACAATGAGCAGTTCTTC. It specifies CASSIDGRGPYNEQFF.

At least ten counts were recorded for this clonotype. The chain links TRBV6-5 to TRBJ2-5; 7 bases fit TRBD1. The V and J ends lost 2 bases and 1 base, in that order; junction bases with no gene match: 1. The length of the CDR3 is 14 residues. CDR1 MNHEY and CDR2 SVGAGI come from the germline V gene. In DNA, the CDR3 is TGTGCCAGCAGTTACCGGGACAGCCAAGAGACCCAGTACTTC. Its translation is CASSYRDSQETQYF.

The sample holds many counts of this clonotype. This chain joins TRBV7-2 and TRBJ2-7; perhaps TRBD2 as D (5 bases). Deletions cut 5 bases from V and 6 bases from J, with 20 bases between. Germline V gene data show CDR1 as SGHTA and CDR2 as FQGNSA. The CDR3 loop spans 15 amino acids. CDR3 nucleotide sequence: TGTGCCAGCAGCAGAAATACGGGGTCTGTCAGCGAGCAGTACTTC. This sequence encodes CASSRNTGSVSEQYF.

This sequence joins TRBV7-8 and TRBJ2-3; TRBD1 agrees at 9 bases. With 1 base clipped from V and 5 bases from J, the junction kept 1 base outside the gene matches. There are 14 residues in the CDR3. CDR1 and CDR2 from the germline V gene are SGHVS and FQNEAQ. The CDR3 protein is CASSLEGQGDTQYF. In DNA form, the CDR3 reads TGTGCCAGCAGCTTAGAGGGACAGGGAGATACGCAGTATTTT.

V usage is TRBV5-6 and J usage is TRBJ2-1; D is uncertain. V shed 4 bases and J shed 9 bases, with 17 bases lying between them. Germline CDR1 SGHDT, CDR2 YYEEEE. The CDR3 has 14 residues. CDR3 sequence: CASSPVLKSGEQFF. The CDR3 DNA follows: TGTGCCAGCAGCCCGGTCCTCAAAAGTGGTGAGCAGTTCTTC.

This clonotype was observed many times. This chain connects TRBV11-3 to TRBJ2-2, with TRBD2 matching over 10 bases. This CDR3 has 16 residues. J was trimmed by 3 bases and V by 0 bases; bases with no gene match: 1. The germline V gene has CDR1 SGHNT and CDR2 YENEEA. The CDR3 region is CASSLDGLADTGELFF. The CDR3 nucleotides are TGTGCCAGCAGCTTAGACGGACTAGCGGACACCGGGGAGCTGTTTTTT.

This clonotype came up a few times. The V call is TRBV3-1, the J call TRBJ2-6; D not certain. This CDR3 region has 17 residues. V dropped 4 bases and J dropped 3 bases, with 16 bases sitting between them. Germline-derived CDR1 and CDR2 are LGHDT and YNNKEL (reference sequence). The CDR3 sequence is CASSPSRLSGGANVLTF. CDR3 DNA: TGTGCCAGCAGCCCAAGTCGTTTATCGGGTGGGGCCAACGTCCTGACTTTC.

The table lists this clonotype with many counts. The chain combines TRBV29-1 with TRBJ2-3, with 8 bases lining up with TRBD2. CDR1 and CDR2 from the germline V gene are SQVTM and ANQGSEA. The CDR3 totals 14 residues. V shed 6 bases, J shed 0 bases, and the junction held 5 bases outside the gene matches. CDR3 sequence reads: CSVGGLDSTDTQYF. CDR3 DNA sequence: TGCAGCGTCGGGGGACTAGACAGCACAGATACGCAGTATTTT.

In this sample, this clonotype turned up a few times. The chain is built from TRBV5-8 and TRBJ2-7; D is undetermined. V lost 4 bases and J 4 bases, leaving 6 bases between the germline ends. Germline values: CDR1 SGHTS, CDR2 YDEGEE. The CDR3 consists of 11 residues. In nucleotides, the CDR3 is TGTGCCAGCAGCATAACTTACGAGCAGTACGTC. Protein product: CASSITYEQYV.

This clonotype has just a few counts. The gene calls are TRBV2 and TRBJ1-5; D may be TRBD1 (5 bases). Trimming took 9 bases from V and 2 from J, leaving 17 bases between them. The germline V gene encodes CDR1 SNHLY and CDR2 FYNNEI. The CDR3 has 15 residues. The CDR3 protein is CASNRRDGGNQPQHF. DNA for the CDR3: TGTGCCAGTAATCGCCGGGACGGAGGCAATCAGCCCCAGCATTTT. Complete variable domain (other parts from reference TRBV2 and TRBJ1-5): EPEVTQTPSHQVTQMGQEVILRCVPISNHLYFYWYRQILGQKVEFLVSFYNNEISEKSEIFDDQFSVERPDGSNFTLKIRSTKLEDSAMYFCASNRRDGGNQPQHFGDGTRLSIL.

This clonotype was counted at least ten times. The V gene is TRBV15, the J gene TRBJ2-6, with D maybe TRBD2 (5 bases). Germline V gene lookup returns CDR1 LNHNV and CDR2 YYDKDF (reference sequence). With 0 bases removed from V and 0 bases from J, the gap between germline ends came to 9 bases. This CDR3 is 17 amino acids long. CDR3 coding DNA: TGTGCCACCAGCAGAGATACGGGAAGCTCTGGGGCCAACGTCCTGACTTTC. Amino acids: CATSRDTGSSGANVLTF.

This clonotype was found many times. The rearrangement links TRBV12-3 or TRBV12-4 to TRBJ2-5, with TRBD2 identical over 8 bases. The ends lost 8 bases at V and 6 bases at J; junction bases unmatched: 11. The CDR3 loop spans 14 amino acids. The chain's CDR3 is CASAVGRASQTQYF. The CDR3 coding sequence is TGTGCCAGCGCGGTCGGGAGGGCTTCACAGACCCAGTACTTC.

This clonotype was picked up many times. This rearrangement joins TRBV29-1 to TRBJ2-1; no definite D call. In germline, CDR1 is SQVTM, CDR2 ANQGSEA. This CDR3 spans 13 amino acids. Trimming cost V 4 bases and J 4 bases, with 11 bases left between them. The CDR3 protein is CSVAQDEYNEQFF. In nucleotides, the CDR3 is TGCAGCGTTGCCCAGGATGAGTACAATGAGCAGTTCTTC.

At least ten counts were recorded for this clonotype. The CDR3 DNA follows: TGTGCCAGCAGCTTAGCGCGCAGTTCGAACACCGGGGAGCTGTTTTTT. Residues: CASSLARSSNTGELFF. The rearrangement joins TRBV7-9 to TRBJ2-2; unclear D gene. This CDR3 spans 16 amino acids. The V and J ends lost 0 bases and 0 bases respectively, with 8 bases between them. Germline V gene data show CDR1 as SEHNR and CDR2 as FQNEAQ (reference sequence).

This clonotype was recorded many times. CDR3 region: CSATGLAGADTQYF. The CDR3 DNA sequence: TGCAGTGCTACCGGACTAGCGGGAGCGGATACGCAGTATTTT. The chain links TRBV20-1 to TRBJ2-3, with 13 bases matching TRBD2. V lost 4 bases, J lost 6 bases, and 4 bases stayed unmatched. Germline CDR1 DFQATT, CDR2 SNEGSKA (reference sequence). The CDR3 has 14 amino acids.

This clonotype was seen at least ten times. The J gene is TRBJ2-5, the V gene TRBV5-4; 14 bases map to TRBD2. V was pared by 3 bases and J by 5 bases, with 6 bases of the junction left unmatched. CDR3 length: 16 amino acids. Per the germline V gene, CDR1 is SGHNT and CDR2 is YYREEE (reference sequence). In DNA, the CDR3 is TGTGCCAGCAGCTCCGGGACTAGCGGGAGTGTGGAGACCCAGTACTTC. Amino acids: CASSSGTSGSVETQYF.